These 2 T cell receptor beta chains were sequenced from one sample in a study of control samples from healthy donors and cancer patients. Generated by immunoSEQ multiplex PCR, the TCRdb table keeps only in-frame clones and is missing some. Of roughly 180,000 clones listed, about 91% were seen once; the top ten hold 2% to 2.5%. Sequencing used blood. The receptors stem from a middle-aged woman in good health.

The CDR3 DNA sequence: TGTGCCAGCAGCTTGCCGGGGGCAGATGAGCAGTTCTTC. Translated, it gives CASSLPGADEQFF. V usage is TRBV5-6 and J usage is TRBJ2-1; D is possibly TRBD1 or TRBD2 (6 bases each). The CDR3 covers 13 residues. V was shortened by 1 base and J by 8 bases, with 10 bases between the two germline ends. CDR1 and CDR2 (germline): SGHDT, YYEEEE.

The chain joins TRBV7-8 to TRBJ1-1; D not resolved. Germline CDR1 SGHVS, CDR2 FQNEAQ. This CDR3 is built from 13 residues. Deletions cut 2 bases from V and 4 bases from J, with 8 bases between. This CDR3 is CASSLNPGTEAFF. The CDR3 DNA is TGTGCCAGCAGCTTAAACCCGGGCACTGAAGCTTTCTTT.